These T cell receptor beta chains were read from a single sample in a study of T cells in localized non-small cell lung cancer. Clones were sequenced by immunoSEQ multiplex PCR, and TCRdb holds only the in-frame ones, with some missing. The sample lists almost 20,000 clones, about 91% occurring once. The starting material was peripheral blood, obtained before any cancer treatment. These receptor sequences come from a man aged 40-75 years with stage I lung adenocarcinoma. Each CDR3 is given with its conserved first and last residue. A D gene is named only where the DNA matches it firmly. Some rows mark clone size as missing; the rest say once, few, many or name a class of expanded clone.

j_gene | d_gene | v_gene | abundance | CDR3nt | CDR3aa
TRBJ2-3 | . | TRBV11-2 | . | TGTGCCAGCAGCTTAGGGTTGTGGACAGAATCGAATACGCAGTATTTT | CASSLGLWTESNTQYF
TRBJ2-7 | TRBD1 | TRBV27 | . | TGTGCCAGCAGTTCCCCCCGGACAGGGGGCAATACTAAGCAGTACTTC | CASSSPRTGGNTKQYF
TRBJ2-1 | . | TRBV2 | . | TGTGCCAGCAGAACGTCGGGCCCGGCACATTACAATGAGCAGTTCTTC | CASRTSGPAHYNEQFF
TRBJ2-1 | . | TRBV6-1 | . | TGTGCCAGCAGGAGGGGACTTTATGAGCAGTTCTTC | CASRRGLYEQFF
TRBJ1-1 | . | TRBV9 | once | TGTGCCAGCAGCGTAGCCCCGGGTACTGAAGCTTTCTTT | CASSVAPGTEAFF
TRBJ1-4 | . | TRBV6-5 | . | TGTGCCAGCAGCAGACATGCGATCAAGGGGGAAAAACTGTTTTTT | CASSRHAIKGEKLFF
TRBJ2-4 | TRBD1 | TRBV11-2 | once | TGTGCCAGCAGCTTCCTGCCGGACAGGGCTTCCATTCAGTACTTC | CASSFLPDRASIQYF
TRBJ2-1 | . | TRBV5-4 | . | TGTGCCAGCAGCGGCCAAAAGAGGGGAAATGAGCAGTTCTTC | CASSGQKRGNEQFF
TRBJ1-3 | TRBD1 | TRBV7-9 | . | TGTGCCAGCAGCGACTGGGCCCGACAGGGGAGGTCAGGAAACACCATATATTTT | CASSDWARQGRSGNTIYF
TRBJ1-4 | . | TRBV30 | . | TGTGCCTGGAGTGGGACAGTCCTCGTGAAAGGTGAAAAACTGTTTTTT | CAWSGTVLVKGEKLFF
TRBJ1-4 | . | TRBV4-2 | . | TGTGCCAGCAGCCAAGATGAAGGGGCGGGCACGAAACTGTTTTTT | CASSQDEGAGTKLFF
TRBJ2-3 | . | TRBV4-2 | . | TGTGCCAGCAGCCGCGGTGTTGGGGGGCCAAGCACAGATACGCAGTATTTT | CASSRGVGGPSTDTQYF
TRBJ1-6 | . | TRBV7-8 | . | TGTGCCAGCAGCTTGGGAGGGAGGGACTATAATTCACCCCTCCACTTT | CASSLGGRDYNSPLHF
TRBJ2-3 | . | TRBV5-4 | . | TGTGCCAGCAGCTCACGTTCTTCCACGCCCACAGATACGCAGTATTTT | CASSSRSSTPTDTQYF
TRBJ1-2 | . | TRBV6-1 | . | TGTGCCAGCAGTGAATTGAATGATGGCTACACCTTC | CASSELNDGYTF
TRBJ2-7 | . | TRBV28 | . | TGTGCCAGCTGGGGAGACGGTGAGCAGTACTTC | CASWGDGEQYF
TRBJ2-7 | . | TRBV29-1 | . | TGCAGCGTTGAAGCAGCGCGGGTGCAGTACTTC | CSVEAARVQYF
TRBJ2-2 | . | TRBV30 | . | TGTGCCTGGAGCCCGGACCTAGTGGACGGGGAGCTGTTTTTT | CAWSPDLVDGELFF
TRBJ2-1 | TRBD2 | TRBV5-1 | once | TGCGCCAGCAGCAGAGGGACTAGCGGGAGTGTAAGCTCCTACAATGAGCAGTTCTTC | CASSRGTSGSVSSYNEQFF
TRBJ2-3 | . | TRBV10-3 | once | TGTGCCACCGGACCAAGTACAGATACGCAGTATTTT | CATGPSTDTQYF
TRBJ2-4 | . | TRBV6-6 | . | TGTGCCAGCAGTTTGTACAGGGGAGGAGACAAAAACATTCAGTACTTC | CASSLYRGGDKNIQYF
TRBJ1-2 | . | TRBV19 | . | TGTGCCAGTAGTCCCATGAGGGGCCCTTCAGGGTTTAACTATGGCTACACCTTC | CASSPMRGPSGFNYGYTF
TRBJ2-1 | TRBD2 | TRBV29-1 | . | TGCAGCGTTGTAGGGTCTGTCGGGAGGGCCACAAATGAGCAGTTCTTC | CSVVGSVGRATNEQFF
TRBJ1-3 | . | TRBV28 | . | TGTGCCAGCATGGTGCGGGGTCGGGACACCATATATTTT | CASMVRGRDTIYF
TRBJ2-1 | TRBD2 | TRBV4-2 | . | TGTGCCAGCAGCCTTTTACTAGCGGGAACCCTCAATGAGCAGTTCTTC | CASSLLLAGTLNEQFF
TRBJ2-5 | . | TRBV2 | . | TGTGCCAGCAGTGAAGGGGGATTATCCGAGACCCAGTACTTC | CASSEGGLSETQYF
TRBJ2-7 | TRBD1 | TRBV9 | . | TGTGCCAGCAGCGCCACCGGGACAGCCCCTAACGAGCAGTACTTC | CASSATGTAPNEQYF
TRBJ2-3 | . | TRBV10-2 | . | TGCGCCAGCAGTGAGGGCAGGATTTCAGATACGCAGTATTTT | CASSEGRISDTQYF
TRBJ2-2 | . | TRBV28 | . | TGTGCCAGCAGTTTATACGAGAACACCGGGGAGCTGTTTTTT | CASSLYENTGELFF
TRBJ1-4 | TRBD1 | TRBV30 | . | TGTGCCTGGAGTAATCAGGGGGCCGTAAAACTGTTTTTT | CAWSNQGAVKLFF
TRBJ1-5 | . | TRBV7-8 | . | TGTGCCAGCAGCTTAAGAGGGGGGGGTTATAGCAATCAGCCCCAGCATTTT | CASSLRGGGYSNQPQHF
TRBJ1-1 | . | TRBV18 | . | TGTGCCAGCTCACCAAGGAAAGGGCGAGGCACTGAAGCTTTCTTT | CASSPRKGRGTEAFF
TRBJ1-1 | . | TRBV5-4 | . | TGTGCCAGCAGCCCCCAGGCGACTCTTCAGAACACTGAAGCTTTCTTT | CASSPQATLQNTEAFF
TRBJ2-7 | . | TRBV18 | . | TGTGCCAGCTCACCAACGGACTACGAGCAGTACTTC | CASSPTDYEQYF
TRBJ2-3 | . | TRBV6-1 | . | TGTGCCAGCAGTACCTCGGGAGTTTTAGGGGATACGCAGTATTTT | CASSTSGVLGDTQYF
TRBJ1-4 | . | TRBV2 | . | TGTGCCAGCAGATGGGGGGTCAGCGAAAAACTGTTTTTT | CASRWGVSEKLFF
TRBJ1-1 | . | TRBV14 | . | TGTGCCAGCAGCCAAGTCGGACGGACACTGCTCACTGAAGCTTTCTTT | CASSQVGRTLLTEAFF
TRBJ1-4 | TRBD1 | TRBV2 | . | TGTGCCAGCGGACAGGGGAGGGAAAAACTGTTTTTT | CASGQGREKLFF
TRBJ2-1 | . | TRBV5-6 | . | TGTGCCAGCAGCTTGTATGTCTCCTACAATGAGCAGTTCTTC | CASSLYVSYNEQFF
TRBJ1-2 | . | TRBV2 | . | TGTGCCAGCACTGCCGCGAAGCGCTACACCTTC | CASTAAKRYTF
TRBJ2-6 | TRBD1 | TRBV7-8 | . | TGTGCCAGCAGCTTAGGGACAGGGAGCTCTGGGGCCAACGTCCTGACTTTC | CASSLGTGSSGANVLTF
TRBJ2-7 | . | TRBV5-1 | . | TGCGCCAGCAGCCCCGCTGGGAGCTCCTACGAGCAGTACTTC | CASSPAGSSYEQYF
TRBJ1-1 | . | TRBV7-6 | few | TGTGCCAGCAGCTTAGGGACGTTGAACACTGAAGCTTTCTTT | CASSLGTLNTEAFF
TRBJ2-2 | TRBD2 | TRBV5-4 | . | TGTGCCAGCAGCTCCCGCCCCGGGACTAGCGGAGTGGGGGAGCTGTTTTTT | CASSSRPGTSGVGELFF
TRBJ2-1 | TRBD1 | TRBV15 | . | TGTGCCACCAGCAGAGATCAGGGGGCCCACAATGAGCAGTTCTTC | CATSRDQGAHNEQFF
TRBJ2-5 | . | TRBV18 | . | TGTGCCAGCTCACTGCAGGAAGAGACCCAGTACTTC | CASSLQEETQYF
TRBJ2-2 | . | TRBV5-1 | . | TGCGCCAGCAGCTCGACCCTTACCGGGGAGCTGTTTTTT | CASSSTLTGELFF
TRBJ1-6 | . | TRBV6-1 | . | TGTGCCAGCCGCGGGGGAAATTCACCCCTCCACTTT | CASRGGNSPLHF
TRBJ2-6 | TRBD1 | TRBV30 | once | TGTGCCTGGTGGACAGGGGGTTCTGGGGCCAACGTCCTGACTTTC | CAWWTGGSGANVLTF
TRBJ1-1 | . | TRBV5-1 | . | TGCGCCAGCACCTTAGACCCGAACACTGAAGCTTTCTTT | CASTLDPNTEAFF
TRBJ2-1 | TRBD2 | TRBV7-9 | . | TGTGCCACACAAGCGGGAGCCTACAATGAGCAGTTCTTC | CATQAGAYNEQFF
TRBJ2-1 | TRBD2 | TRBV7-9 | . | TGTGCCAGCAGCACCACTAGCGGAGTATACAACAATGAGCAGTTCTTC | CASSTTSGVYNNEQFF